The next 8 T cell receptor beta chains were all read from a single sample in a study of blood T cell repertoires in COVID-19. Assay used: immunoSEQ multiplex PCR; TCRdb lists only in-frame clones, some missing. The sample yields around 170,000 clones, approximately 87% seen once. The sequencing input was peripheral blood. Receptor source: a woman between 70 and 85 years old with acute or convalescent COVID-19.

The chain joins TRBV2 to TRBJ2-1; perhaps TRBD1 as D (6 bases). Trimming removed 6 bases from V and 4 bases from J, with 16 bases in between. CDR1 is SNHLY, CDR2 FYNNEI, per germline. The CDR3 is 15 residues long. The DNA for the CDR3 is TGTGCCAGCAGCCCCGACAGGTCTCTGTACAATGAGCAGTTCTTC. Translating gives CASSPDRSLYNEQFF.

This clone was detected only a few times. The chain recombines TRBV6-2 or TRBV6-3 with TRBJ1-3, with D unresolved. V was pared by 2 bases and J by 2 bases, with 10 bases between. This CDR3 region has 15 residues. Looked up from germline, CDR1 is MNHEY and CDR2 is SVGEGT. The CDR3 DNA is TGTGCCAGCAGTTACGAGGCAGACCCTGGAAACACCATATATTTT. Translation gives CASSYEADPGNTIYF.

This chain joins TRBV9 and TRBJ2-3; 11 nucleotides agree with TRBD2. Germline CDR1 reads SGDLS; CDR2 reads YYNGEE. The CDR3 runs to 15 residues. V was clipped by 6 bases and J by 2 bases; unmatched bases: 5. For the CDR3, the DNA is TGTGCCAGCACCAGGACTAGCGGGTACACAGATACGCAGTATTTT. As protein: CASTRTSGYTDTQYF.

V usage is TRBV30 and J usage is TRBJ1-2, with no clear D. V was shortened by 4 bases and J by 1 base, with 10 bases between the two germline ends. This CDR3 region has 13 residues. Per the germline V gene, CDR1 is GTSNPN and CDR2 is SVGIG (reference sequence). The CDR3 loop reads CAWNSRINYGYTF. As DNA, the CDR3 is TGTGCCTGGAATTCCCGTATTAACTATGGCTACACCTTC.

This chain links TRBV10-3 with TRBJ2-3; D possibly corresponds to TRBD2 (6 bases). In germline, CDR1 is ENHRY, CDR2 SYGVKD. Between the trimmed V and J ends, which lost 2 bases and 7 bases, there was a span of 16 bases. The CDR3 has 15 residues. The CDR3 DNA follows: TGTGCCATCAGTGAGGGGGAGGTGAGGGGAAATACGCAGTATTTT. It translates to CAISEGEVRGNTQYF.

The chain recombines TRBV27 with TRBJ1-6, with D possibly being TRBD1 (5 bases). V was shortened by 9 bases and J by 3 bases, with 9 bases between the two germline ends. Germline loops: CDR1 MNHEY, CDR2 SMNVEV (reference sequence). The length of the CDR3 is 13 residues. CDR3 residues: CASGQGYNSPLHF. The CDR3 coding sequence is TGTGCCAGTGGGCAGGGCTATAATTCACCCCTCCACTTT.

The chain couples TRBV27 to TRBJ2-7; 9 nucleotides line up with TRBD1. Germline V gene lookup returns CDR1 MNHEY and CDR2 SMNVEV (reference sequence). Trimming took 8 bases from V and 3 from J; bases not matched to a gene: 11. The CDR3 spans 15 residues. The CDR3 reads CASRVGTGPIYEQYF. The CDR3, as DNA: TGTGCCAGCCGAGTTGGGACAGGGCCTATCTACGAGCAGTACTTC.

The CDR3, as DNA: TGTGCCAGCAGTAACAGCCCGCCGTCGATCTATAATTCACCCCTCCACTTT. This encodes CASSNSPPSIYNSPLHF. The rearrangement joins TRBV27 to TRBJ1-6; D gene ambiguous. In germline, CDR1 is MNHEY, CDR2 SMNVEV (reference sequence). Trimming shortened V by 5 bases and J by 3 bases, and 17 bases separated the two germline ends. The CDR3 has 17 amino acids.